These 11 T cell receptor beta chains were all obtained from the same sample, sequenced in a study of monozygotic twins with inflammatory bowel disease. TCRdb re-called the 5' RACE reads and shows each CDR3 protein once, DNA omitted. This sample contains fewer than 550,000 distinct CDR3 sequences. The sample was blood. The receptor set was obtained from a human donor with ulcerative colitis or Crohn's disease, or a healthy co-twin of an affected twin (not recorded which).

The V call is TRBV7-8, the J call TRBJ2-1; there is no DNA to check the TCRdb D call of TRBD2. Germline CDR1 is SGHVS and CDR2 is FQNEAQ. This CDR3 is built from 16 residues. The CDR3 loop reads CASSHLTSGDYNEQFF. Full variable domain (remainder filled in from reference TRBV7-8 and TRBJ2-1): GAGVSQSPRYKVAKRGQDVALRCDPISGHVSLFWYQQALGQGPEFLTYFQNEAQLDKSGLPSDRFFAERPEGSVSTLKIQRTQQEDSAVYLCASSHLTSGDYNEQFFGPGTRLTVL.

The V call is TRBV11-2, the J call TRBJ2-1. This CDR3 is 16 amino acids long. Germline CDR1 is SGHAT and CDR2 is FQNNGV. This CDR3 is CASSLEPAYTYNEQFF.

V gene TRBV5-1 combines with J gene TRBJ2-5. This CDR3 has 13 residues. CDR1 is SGHRS, CDR2 YFSETQ, per germline. The CDR3 loop is CASSWDRRETQYF.

The chain combines TRBV4-3 with TRBJ2-1; the D call of TRBD1 rests on TCRdb alone, since no DNA is present to check it. This CDR3 is built from 17 residues. The germline gives CDR1 LGHNA, CDR2 YSLEER. CDR3 amino acids: CASSQDGTLSSYNEQFF.

V is TRBV7-6 and J is TRBJ2-1; as DNA is missing, the TRBD1 call by TCRdb cannot be tested. The CDR3 is 14 residues long. CDR1 is SGHVS, CDR2 FNYEAQ, per germline. This chain's CDR3 is CASSPRTGRYEQFF.

The chain combines TRBV20-1 with TRBJ2-1; with no DNA, the TCRdb D assignment of TRBD2 cannot be verified. The CDR3 is made up of 15 amino acids. From germline, CDR1 is DFQATT and CDR2 SNEGSKA (reference sequence). The CDR3: CSAKPGLASYNEQFF.

This chain joins TRBV7-2 and TRBJ2-3; without DNA, the TCRdb call of TRBD2 cannot be checked. The CDR3 has 15 residues. Germline V gene data show CDR1 as SGHTA and CDR2 as FQGNSA. This CDR3 reads CASSFPTSFTDTQYF.

The J gene is TRBJ1-1, the V gene TRBV3-1; TCRdb gives TRBD1 as the D gene, but with no DNA this cannot be confirmed. Looked up from germline, CDR1 is LGHDT and CDR2 is YNNKEL (reference sequence). This CDR3 has 16 residues. CDR3 loop: CASSPTGGQGHSEAFF.

The rearrangement links TRBV24-1 to TRBJ1-1; TCRdb designates TRBD1, a call that cannot be tested without DNA. Germline V CDR1 and CDR2: KGHDR, SFDVKD. The CDR3 runs 17 residues. The CDR3 loop is CATRGQGVRLMNTEAFF.

The chain uses TRBV5-1 and TRBJ1-2; TCRdb names TRBD1, which stays unverified in the absence of DNA. The length of the CDR3 is 14 residues. CDR1 and CDR2 (germline): SGHRS, YFSETQ. CDR3: CASSRPAGADGYTF.

The chain couples TRBV2 to TRBJ2-7; the TRBD1 assignment by TCRdb is unverifiable without DNA. This CDR3 spans 16 amino acids. CDR1 is SNHLY and CDR2 is FYNNEI in the germline V gene. CDR3 region: CASSEITSLVGNEQYF.